One sample yielded the 30 T cell receptor beta chains listed below, sequenced in a study of T cells expressing NK-cell markers. TCRdb reprocessed the 5' RACE reads and reports one entry per CDR3 protein, with no DNA. The table gives roughly 160,000 distinct CDR3 sequences; the top ten clones make up approximately 18% of it. Sequencing used blood T cells: a sorted CD56 or NKG2C T cell subset, CD4+ or CD8+ T cells, or bulk PBMC T cells (not recorded which). Receptor source: a woman between 18 and 69 years old in good health.

The chain joins TRBV6-1 to TRBJ1-4; the TCRdb call, TRBD1, lacks DNA for checking. Germline CDR1 reads MNHNS; CDR2 reads SASEGT. This CDR3 has 15 amino acids. The CDR3: CASRPGTGPNEKLFF.

This sequence joins TRBV15 and TRBJ2-5; TCRdb calls TRBD1, which cannot be checked without DNA. Germline CDR1 reads LNHNV; CDR2 reads YYDKDF (reference sequence). This CDR3 is built from 15 residues. The CDR3 region is CATSSPGVVRETQYF. The full variable domain, its missing parts supplied by reference TRBV15 and TRBJ2-5, is DAMVIQNPRYQVTQFGKPVTLSCSQTLNHNVMYWYQQKSSQAPKLLFHYYDKDFNNEADTPDNFQSRRPNTSFCFLDIRSPGLGDTAMYLCATSSPGVVRETQYFGPGTRLLVL.

The V call is TRBV5-5, the J call TRBJ2-7; the TRBD1 assignment by TCRdb is unverifiable without DNA. Germline CDR1 SGHKS, CDR2 YYEKEE (reference sequence). This CDR3 is built from 15 residues. CDR3 loop: CASSPRTGVSYEQYF.

The chain is built from TRBV4-2 and TRBJ2-3; there is no DNA to check the TCRdb D call of TRBD2. The V gene's germline CDR1 is LGHNA and CDR2 YNFKEQ. This CDR3 region has 15 residues. The CDR3 sequence is CASSQTSANADTQYF.

The chain is built from TRBV9 and TRBJ2-7; TCRdb indicates TRBD1, and absent DNA this call remains unverified. Germline CDR1 SGDLS, CDR2 YYNGEE. The CDR3 contains 14 residues. The CDR3 region is CASSARTSTYEQYF.

V usage is TRBV5-1 and J usage is TRBJ2-5; TCRdb's D gene call, TRBD2, goes unchecked for lack of DNA. This CDR3 is 16 amino acids long. Looked up from germline, CDR1 is SGHRS and CDR2 is YFSETQ. The CDR3 spells CASSLHGSGGEETQYF.

The rearrangement joins TRBV15 to TRBJ1-2; TCRdb calls TRBD1, which cannot be checked without DNA. The CDR3 sequence is 15 residues long. Per the germline V gene, CDR1 is LNHNV and CDR2 is YYDKDF (reference sequence). The CDR3 loop reads CATSRVGRENYGYTF.

This chain links TRBV15 with TRBJ1-2; as DNA is missing, the TRBD1 call by TCRdb cannot be tested. This CDR3 spans 14 amino acids. Germline CDR1 and CDR2: LNHNV and YYDKDF (reference sequence). This chain's CDR3 is CATSPLGLSYGYTF.

The chain carries TRBV5-1 and TRBJ1-2. The CDR3 is made up of 13 amino acids. The germline gives CDR1 SGHRS, CDR2 YFSETQ. The CDR3 protein is CASSLKAGGGYTF.

The V and J genes are TRBV29-1 and TRBJ2-3; the D call from TCRdb, TRBD2, cannot be confirmed without DNA. Germline V gene sequence: CDR1 SQVTM, CDR2 ANQGSEA. The CDR3 runs to 15 residues. The CDR3 protein is CSVTRLAGDTDTQYF.

V is TRBV4-2 and J is TRBJ2-2. Germline V CDR1 and CDR2: LGHNA, YNFKEQ. The CDR3 totals 16 residues. CDR3 loop: CASSTEPDLAAGELFF.

This CDR3 reads CASSARDRGEETQYF. V is TRBV12-3 or TRBV12-4 and J is TRBJ2-5; TCRdb lists TRBD1, though no DNA is available to test this call. This CDR3 has 15 amino acids.

This rearrangement joins TRBV2 to TRBJ2-2; checking the TCRdb D call of TRBD2 is not possible without DNA. This CDR3 has 14 residues. The germline V gene has CDR1 SNHLY and CDR2 FYNNEI. The CDR3 is CASIRQGNTGELFF. The whole variable domain, remainder taken from reference TRBV2 and TRBJ2-2, is EPEVTQTPSHQVTQMGQEVILRCVPISNHLYFYWYRQILGQKVEFLVSFYNNEISEKSEIFDDQFSVERPDGSNFTLKIRSTKLEDSAMYFCASIRQGNTGELFFGEGSRLTVL.

The genes are TRBV3-1 and TRBJ1-4; TCRdb returns TRBD1, unconfirmable since there is no DNA. The germline gives CDR1 LGHDT, CDR2 YNNKEL (reference sequence). This CDR3 contains 16 residues. This CDR3 reads CASSPGQATLWEKLFF.

The chain joins TRBV7-2 to TRBJ2-1; without DNA, the TCRdb call of TRBD2 cannot be checked. Germline CDR1 SGHTA, CDR2 FQGNSA. CDR3 length: 16 residues. The CDR3 spells CASSSSSSGSRNEQFF. The full variable domain, with the rest looked up from reference TRBV7-2 and TRBJ2-1, is GAGVSQSPSNKVTEKGKDVELRCDPISGHTALYWYRQSLGQGLEFLIYFQGNSAPDKSGLPSDRFSAERTGGSVSTLTIQRTQQEDSAVYLCASSSSSSGSRNEQFFGPGTRLTVL.

The chain is built from TRBV5-1 and TRBJ2-1. The CDR3 runs to 13 residues. Germline CDR1 SGHRS, CDR2 YFSETQ. The chain's CDR3 is CASLRGLHNEQFF.

This chain connects TRBV5-1 to TRBJ2-3; TCRdb reports TRBD1, a call that lacks DNA to check it against. In germline, CDR1 is SGHRS, CDR2 YFSETQ. The length of the CDR3 is 17 residues. The CDR3 protein is CASSLAGGPPSTDTQYF.

This chain's CDR3 is CASSEASRTQYF. The rearrangement joins TRBV2 to TRBJ2-5. The CDR3 extends over 12 amino acids. From germline, CDR1 is SNHLY and CDR2 FYNNEI.

The J gene is TRBJ2-1, the V gene TRBV9; TCRdb calls TRBD2, which cannot be checked without DNA. CDR1 is SGDLS, CDR2 YYNGEE, per germline. This CDR3 comprises 16 residues. The CDR3 spells CASSVREPGSYNEQFF.

The V gene is TRBV5-1, the J gene TRBJ2-5. Germline loops: CDR1 SGHRS, CDR2 YFSETQ. This CDR3 has 14 amino acids. The CDR3 loop reads CASSLARVGETQYF. The full variable domain, rest sourced from reference TRBV5-1 and TRBJ2-5, is KAGVTQTPRYLIKTRGQQVTLSCSPISGHRSVSWYQQTPGQGLQFLFEYFSETQRNKGNFPGRFSGRQFSNSRSEMNVSTLELGDSALYLCASSLARVGETQYFGPGTRLLVL.

V gene TRBV5-1 combines with J gene TRBJ2-7; TCRdb designates TRBD2, a call that cannot be tested without DNA. The CDR3 loop spans 15 amino acids. Germline CDR1 is SGHRS and CDR2 is YFSETQ. CDR3 in amino acids: CASSLAYSGEIEQYF.

The V and J genes are TRBV4-1 and TRBJ2-1; checking the TCRdb D call of TRBD1 is not possible without DNA. Germline assignment: CDR1 MGHRA and CDR2 YSYEKL. CDR3 length: 15 residues. This CDR3 is CASSPLGEVYNEQFF.

This chain links TRBV7-9 with TRBJ2-7; TCRdb's D call, TRBD2, is unchecked because there is no DNA. The CDR3 sequence is 13 residues long. Germline V gives CDR1 SEHNR, CDR2 FQNEAQ (reference sequence). The CDR3: CASSSAGGDEQYF.

CDR3 sequence reads: CSAQAGGHSSYEQYF. The rearrangement links TRBV20-1 to TRBJ2-7; TCRdb's D call, TRBD1, is unchecked because there is no DNA. The CDR3 sequence is 15 residues long. The germline gives CDR1 DFQATT, CDR2 SNEGSKA (reference sequence).

The gene calls are TRBV18 and TRBJ1-1. Germline V gene lookup returns CDR1 KGHSH and CDR2 LQKENI. CDR3 length equals 15 residues. The CDR3: CASSLSTDLNTEAFF.

V usage is TRBV4-1 and J usage is TRBJ1-1; checking the TCRdb D call of TRBD1 is not possible without DNA. The length of the CDR3 is 14 residues. Germline-derived CDR1 and CDR2 are MGHRA and YSYEKL. This CDR3 reads CASSRSQGFTEAFF.

This chain connects TRBV5-1 to TRBJ1-2; the TCRdb D gene call, TRBD1, has no DNA to confirm it. In germline, CDR1 is SGHRS, CDR2 YFSETQ. The CDR3 runs to 13 residues. CDR3 sequence reads: CASSATGDEGYTF.

The rearrangement joins TRBV6-2 or TRBV6-3 to TRBJ2-5; there is no DNA to check the TCRdb D call of TRBD1. Per germline, CDR1 MNHEY and CDR2 SVGEGT. The CDR3 extends over 15 amino acids. The CDR3 protein is CASSYGWGRQETQYF.

The chain uses TRBV29-1 and TRBJ2-5; TCRdb picks TRBD2, but there is no DNA to check that call. In germline, CDR1 is SQVTM, CDR2 ANQGSEA. This CDR3 contains 13 residues. The CDR3 protein is CSVGGRGGETQYF.

V and J are TRBV4-1 and TRBJ1-1; TCRdb's assignment of TRBD1 cannot be checked, as there is no DNA. The CDR3 spans 16 residues. Germline CDR1 reads MGHRA; CDR2 reads YSYEKL. The CDR3: CASSQGTGVFDTEAFF.